What follows are 15 T cell receptor beta chains derived from one specimen sequenced in a study of regulatory T cells in long-lasting Graves disease (dated by TCRdb to the early 2020s). To prepare the library, multiplex PCR was applied. The instrument given in TCRdb is Illumina HiSeq 4000. CDR3 regions were amplified by Arm-PCR with iRepertoire HTBI primers to construct TCR beta libraries. TCRdb reran the public reads through fastp at Q25 and MiXCR, keeping productive beta chains. Every distinct CDR3 protein forms one entry, paired with its most common genes and DNA. The sample yields roughly 520,000 distinct CDR3 sequences; around 12% were counted once. Jointly, the top ten make up over 7% of the sample. What this sample's time point label stands for: newly diagnosed GD, antithyroid drugs for less than 3 months. RNA was extracted from PBMCs in TRIzol for both TCR sequencing and RNA sequencing. These data were also reused for a study on T cells in Graves' hyperthyroidism and ophthalmopathy.

The specimen comprised peripheral blood mononuclear cells (PBMCs), sampled at new diagnosis, from a patient treated with antithyroid drugs. The receptors were gathered from a woman under 40 with Graves disease. Donor details come from another sample of the same person, matched by shared clones.

This clonotype was detected only a few times. The chain carries TRBV2 and TRBJ2-6, with D hard to call. The V gene lost 6 bases and the J gene lost 1 base, with 7 bases spanning the gap. The CDR3 length is 14 residues. The germline V gene encodes CDR1 SNHLY and CDR2 FYNNEI. The CDR3, as DNA: TGTGCCAGCAGACCCGGGTCTGGGGCCAACGTCCTGACTTTC. The encoded protein is CASRPGSGANVLTF.

This clonotype was detected many times. The junction does not match germline at one end; this may be a read error. The chain employs TRBV29-1 and TRBJ2-7, with TRBD2 as a possible D gene (7 bases). The CDR3 is 11 residues long. The V gene's germline CDR1 is SQVTM and CDR2 ANQGSEA. The CDR3 here is CSARGGEGRHF. DNA of the CDR3: TGCAGCGCCCGAGGGGGGGAGGGCCGACACTTC.

This clonotype was counted only a few times. The CDR3: CASRPGTSQFIRQETQYF. The CDR3, as DNA: TGTGCCAGCAGACCCGGGACTAGCCAGTTTATACGCCAAGAGACCCAGTACTTC. J is TRBJ2-5 and V is TRBV28; 9 bases fit TRBD2. Germline assignment: CDR1 MDHEN and CDR2 SYDVKM. The V and J ends lost 6 bases and 1 base, in that order; junction bases with no gene match: 15. The CDR3 runs 18 residues. Variable domain in full (rest from reference TRBV28 and TRBJ2-5): DVKVTQSSRYLVKRTGEKVFLECVQDMDHENMFWYRQDPGLGLRLIYFSYDVKMKEKGDIPEGYSVSREKKERFSLILESASTNQTSMYLCASRPGTSQFIRQETQYFGPGTRLLVL.

This clonotype was counted many times. V usage is TRBV29-1 and J usage is TRBJ1-2, with a possible D match to TRBD1 (5 bases). The CDR3 has 12 residues. V was trimmed by 4 bases and J by 9 bases, leaving 15 bases between them. CDR1 is SQVTM, CDR2 ANQGSEA, per germline. The CDR3 DNA is TGCAGCGTTGGAATTGGGGGTGTAAGCTACACCTTC. Translation: CSVGIGGVSYTF.

This clonotype was found many times. The chain employs TRBV20-1 and TRBJ1-1; a possible D gene is TRBD1 (5 bases). Trimming took off 5 bases at V and 1 base at J, with 17 bases between the two ends. Germline V lookup: CDR1 DFQATT, CDR2 SNEGSKA (reference sequence). The CDR3 extends over 15 amino acids. CDR3 nucleotides: TGCAGTGCTTATTCTCAGGGACGACCGAACACTGAAGCTTTCTTT. It is translated as CSAYSQGRPNTEAFF.

This clonotype has ten or more counts. The chain is built from TRBV20-1 and TRBJ1-1; perhaps TRBD1 as D (5 bases). Germline V gives CDR1 DFQATT, CDR2 SNEGSKA (reference sequence). V was cut by 8 bases and J by 1 base, with 11 bases left in between. The CDR3 is 12 amino acids. CDR3 coding DNA: TGCAGTCCCAAAAGGGGGAACACTGAAGCTTTCTTT. Translating it yields CSPKRGNTEAFF.

This clonotype was observed many times. The J gene is TRBJ2-1, the V gene TRBV19; no firm D call. The CDR3 extends over 13 amino acids. V lost 8 bases to trimming and J lost 5 bases, with 13 bases between them. From germline, CDR1 is LNHDA and CDR2 SQIVND (reference sequence). The CDR3 nucleotides are TGTGCCAGTGCATCCGGTAACAACAATGAGCAGTTCTTC. This codes for CASASGNNNEQFF. Variable domain in full (rest from reference TRBV19 and TRBJ2-1): DGGITQSPKYLFRKEGQNVTLSCEQNLNHDAMYWYRQDPGQGLRLIYYSQIVNDFQKGDIAEGYSVSREKKESFPLTVTSAQKNPTAFYLCASASGNNNEQFFGPGTRLTVL.

The chain links TRBV2 to TRBJ2-2; D is unclear. Germline lookup yields CDR1 SNHLY and CDR2 FYNNEI. This CDR3 comprises 12 residues. Trimming took off 6 bases at V and 9 bases at J, with 11 bases between the two ends. The chain's CDR3 is CASSTNRRELFF. The CDR3, as DNA: TGTGCCAGCAGCACCAACCGGAGGGAGCTGTTTTTT.

This clonotype was seen ten or more times. V gene TRBV15 combines with J gene TRBJ1-6; D may be TRBD1 (5 bases). The germline CDR1 and CDR2 sequences are LNHNV and YYDKDF (reference sequence). V dropped 6 bases and J dropped 6 bases, with 15 bases sitting between them. The CDR3 spans 15 residues. CDR3 protein: CATRPNRQSNSPLHF. For the CDR3, the DNA is TGTGCCACCAGACCGAATAGACAGTCTAATTCACCCCTCCACTTT.

This clonotype was observed many times. J is TRBJ1-3 and V is TRBV15, with D possibly being TRBD1 (6 bases). The ends were cut back, 8 bases at V and 0 bases at J, with 11 bases in the middle. The CDR3 has 14 amino acids. CDR1 and CDR2 (germline): LNHNV, YYDKDF (reference sequence). This CDR3 reads CATGTPLSGNTIYF. CDR3 DNA: TGTGCCACCGGGACACCCCTCTCTGGAAACACCATATATTTT.

This clonotype appeared many times. The V call is TRBV9, the J call TRBJ1-1; 9 nucleotides agree with TRBD1. With 5 bases clipped from V and 4 bases from J, the junction kept 3 bases outside the gene matches. The V gene's germline CDR1 is SGDLS and CDR2 YYNGEE. The CDR3 totals 13 residues. The CDR3 region has the DNA TGTGCCAGCAGTACAGGGGGCGGCACTGAAGCTTTCTTT. Its translation: CASSTGGGTEAFF. The full variable domain, completed using reference TRBV9 and TRBJ1-1, is DSGVTQTPKHLITATGQRVTLRCSPRSGDLSVYWYQQSLDQGLQFLIQYYNGEERAKGNILERFSAQQFPDLHSELNLSSLELGDSALYFCASSTGGGTEAFFGQGTRLTVV.

This clonotype was picked up many times. The chain recombines TRBV2 with TRBJ1-1; maybe TRBD1 (5 bases). V lost 6 bases, J lost 11 bases, and 13 bases lay in between. The CDR3 length is 11 residues. Germline assignment: CDR1 SNHLY and CDR2 FYNNEI. CDR3 nucleotide sequence: TGTGCCAGCAGGCTCCAGGGATCGGCTTTCTTT. Translating gives CASRLQGSAFF. Based on the CDR3 plus reference TRBV2 and TRBJ1-1, the full variable domain is EPEVTQTPSHQVTQMGQEVILRCVPISNHLYFYWYRQILGQKVEFLVSFYNNEISEKSEIFDDQFSVERPDGSNFTLKIRSTKLEDSAMYFCASRLQGSAFFGQGTRLTVV.

This clonotype was recorded many times. The V and J genes are TRBV30 and TRBJ2-5, with 12 bases aligning to TRBD2. Germline V gene data show CDR1 as GTSNPN and CDR2 as SVGIG (reference sequence). This CDR3 is 17 amino acids long. With V trimmed by 0 bases and J by 1 base, 6 bases remained unmatched. This CDR3 reads CAWSVWGLAGGQETQYF. The CDR3, as DNA: TGTGCCTGGAGTGTATGGGGACTAGCGGGCGGCCAAGAGACCCAGTACTTC.

This clonotype was seen at least ten times. The CDR3 DNA sequence: TGTGCCAGCAGTTATACCGGGACTAGCGGGAGCGTTGGTGGGCAGTATTTT. It yields the protein CASSYTGTSGSVGGQYF. The chain combines TRBV7-2 with TRBJ2-3; 14 nucleotides match TRBD2. V was clipped by 6 bases and J by 11 bases; unmatched bases: 16. This CDR3 has 17 residues. Germline V gene data show CDR1 as SGHTA and CDR2 as FQGNSA.

This clonotype was seen only a few times. V usage is TRBV29-1 and J usage is TRBJ2-7; tentative D call: TRBD1 (5 bases). The germline V and J ends were trimmed by 0 bases and 7 bases, with 13 bases remaining between them. This CDR3 comprises 13 residues. Looked up from germline, CDR1 is SQVTM and CDR2 is ANQGSEA. The CDR3 reads CSVEEWQGGEQYF. The CDR3 DNA reads as TGCAGCGTTGAAGAATGGCAGGGTGGAGAGCAGTACTTC.